Its frequency marks the clone carrying this T cell receptor (beta chain) as medium-sized. Antigen specificity is unknown. TRB was amplified from approximately 250 ng of peripheral blood genomic DNA per sample. TRB was amplified by touch-down multiplex PCR, primer pools A and B combined. TCRdb processed the multiplex PCR reads again and assigns one entry to each CDR3 protein, with no DNA. The sample table includes roughly 600 distinct CDR3 sequences. These data come from a study of T cell clusters in autoimmune cytopenias. Findings and caveats of the study: Physiological T cell clusters of healthy donors were apparently absent in primary autoimmune cytopenia patients.

Germline CDR1 and CDR2: SGHNT and YYREEE (reference sequence). The CDR3 extends over 15 amino acids. These same records also appear under a second study, on T cell repertoires in aging, cancer and after chemotherapy. This second study says: Healthy donors lost TCR diversity with age mainly through richness, cancer patients through richness and evenness. Rebound thymic output was suggested by rising median generation probability during chemotherapy in each cancer cohort. Immunological memory after chemotherapy cannot be judged from the repertoire data.

The sequenced sample consisted of peripheral blood. This receptor was taken from a human donor with chronic lymphocytic leukemia. This chain connects TRBV5-4 to TRBJ2-1. CDR3 amino acids: CASSFPTSDYNEQFF.